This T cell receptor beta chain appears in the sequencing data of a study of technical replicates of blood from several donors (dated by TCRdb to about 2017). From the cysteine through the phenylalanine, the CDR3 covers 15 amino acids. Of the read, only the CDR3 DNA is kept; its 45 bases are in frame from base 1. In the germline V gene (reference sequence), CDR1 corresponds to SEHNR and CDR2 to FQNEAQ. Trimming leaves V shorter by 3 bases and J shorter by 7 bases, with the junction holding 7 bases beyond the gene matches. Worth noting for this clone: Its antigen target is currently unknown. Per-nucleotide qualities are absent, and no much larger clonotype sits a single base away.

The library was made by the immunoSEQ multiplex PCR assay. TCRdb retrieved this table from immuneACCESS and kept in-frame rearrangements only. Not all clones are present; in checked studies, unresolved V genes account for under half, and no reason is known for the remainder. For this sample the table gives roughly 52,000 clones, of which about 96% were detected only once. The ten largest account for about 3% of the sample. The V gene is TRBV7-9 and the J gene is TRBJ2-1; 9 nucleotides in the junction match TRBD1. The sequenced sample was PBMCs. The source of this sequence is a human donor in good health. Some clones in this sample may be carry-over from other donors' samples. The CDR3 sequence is CASSFGTGIGNEQFF. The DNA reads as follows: TGTGCCAGCAGCTTCGGGACAGGGATAGGGAATGAGCAGTTCTTC.